Listed below are T cell receptor beta chains from one sample, sequenced in a study of T cell changes during pregnancy in multiple sclerosis. Here immunoSEQ multiplex PCR was the method, and the copy in TCRdb shows in-frame clones only, minus some. Of 35,000 to 45,000 clones listed, about 89% are singletons. Sample: CD4+ T cells from peripheral blood mononuclear cells, taken in the first trimester of pregnancy. The origin of the receptors is a female donor with multiple sclerosis, enrolled in a pregnancy study. CDR3s include the opening cysteine and the closing phenylalanine or tryptophan. The order of the fields is CDR3 protein, CDR3 DNA, V gene, D gene, clone size, J gene. A D gene is named only where the DNA matches it firmly. Size is omitted from some rows. Given values are once, few, many or a class for expanded clones.

CDR3 protein: CASSSGGGTGSNEQYF; CDR3 DNA: TGTGCCAGCAGCTCGGGGGGCGGGACAGGGAGTAACGAGCAGTACTTC; V gene: TRBV5-4; D gene: TRBD1; clone size: NA; J gene: TRBJ2-7
CDR3 protein: CAWRARSWYYNEQFF; CDR3 DNA: TGTGCCTGGAGGGCCCGGAGTTGGTACTACAATGAGCAGTTCTTC; V gene: TRBV30; D gene: NA; clone size: once; J gene: TRBJ2-1
CDR3 protein: CASSLGGTPEGQFF; CDR3 DNA: TGTGCCAGCAGCTTAGGAGGAACCCCCGAGGGGCAGTTCTTC; V gene: TRBV11-2; D gene: NA; clone size: NA; J gene: TRBJ2-1
CDR3 protein: CASSEDGGGNQPQHF; CDR3 DNA: TGTGCCAGCAGTGAAGATGGAGGGGGCAATCAGCCCCAGCATTTT; V gene: TRBV2; D gene: NA; clone size: NA; J gene: TRBJ1-5
CDR3 protein: CASSLLMGGSNYGYTF; CDR3 DNA: TGTGCCAGCAGTTTATTGATGGGCGGGAGTAACTATGGCTACACCTTC; V gene: TRBV28; D gene: NA; clone size: NA; J gene: TRBJ1-2
CDR3 protein: CASSLQGTGELFF; CDR3 DNA: TGTGCCAGCTCACTACAGGGAACCGGGGAGCTGTTTTTT; V gene: TRBV18; D gene: NA; clone size: few; J gene: TRBJ2-2
CDR3 protein: CASSSAIIPGELFF; CDR3 DNA: TGTGCCAGCAGCTCTGCGATAATCCCAGGGGAGCTGTTTTTT; V gene: TRBV5-4; D gene: NA; clone size: NA; J gene: TRBJ2-2
CDR3 protein: CASSLVGQGTEQYF; CDR3 DNA: TGTGCCAGCAGCTTGGTCGGACAGGGGACGGAGCAGTACTTC; V gene: TRBV5-5; D gene: TRBD1; clone size: NA; J gene: TRBJ2-7
CDR3 protein: CASSQARERETQYF; CDR3 DNA: TGTGCCAGCAGCCAAGCGCGGGAAAGAGAGACCCAGTACTTC; V gene: TRBV14; D gene: NA; clone size: NA; J gene: TRBJ2-5
CDR3 protein: CASSFQGFREKLFF; CDR3 DNA: TGTGCCAGTAGTTTTCAGGGGTTCCGTGAAAAACTGTTTTTT; V gene: TRBV19; D gene: NA; clone size: few; J gene: TRBJ1-4
CDR3 protein: CASRYTGETGELFF; CDR3 DNA: TGTGCCAGCAGATATACAGGGGAGACCGGGGAGCTGTTTTTT; V gene: TRBV25-1; D gene: TRBD1; clone size: NA; J gene: TRBJ2-2